By sample share, the clone carrying this T cell receptor beta chain is medium-sized. Antigen: not known. Each patient came to thyroid surgery without any prior treatment (of any kind). This record belongs to a study of metastatic and nonmetastatic thyroid tumors. Study information: Repertoires were compared across blood and tumor or nodule tissue from malignant and benign thyroid patients.

The authors' processing: Differences in CDR3 between clinicopathological groups were drawn on to build a classifier intended to discriminate distant-metastatic papillary thyroid cancer patients. With MiXCR, TCRdb reprocessed the PCR reads. It is TCRdb's table, rather than the study itself, that gives the V and J calls and clone size. Of tens of thousands of clones listed, roughly 15% are singletons. Findings of the study overall: Relative to benign nodules, malignant thyroid tumors were reportedly characterized by significantly elevated TCR beta diversity in blood and tumor.

The sequence was obtained from a male donor with papillary thyroid cancer or a benign thyroid nodule (not recorded which). Some clones in this sample may be carry-over from other donors' samples. The sequenced sample was blood.

The CDR3 DNA is TGCGCCAGCAGACCCCAGGATGGGGCTTACGAGCAGTACTTC. Translated: CASRPQDGAYEQYF. This chain joins TRBV5-1 and TRBJ2-7; the D gene is possibly TRBD1 (5 bases). The CDR3 length is 14 residues. Trimming removed 5 bases at V and 4 bases at J, with 16 bases between. Germline assignment: CDR1 SGHRS and CDR2 YFSETQ. Drawing the rest from reference TRBV5-1 and TRBJ2-7, the complete variable domain is KAGVTQTPRYLIKTRGQQVTLSCSPISGHRSVSWYQQTPGQGLQFLFEYFSETQRNKGNFPGRFSGRQFSNSRSEMNVSTLELGDSALYLCASRPQDGAYEQYFGPGTRLTVT.